This T cell receptor beta chain was captured by sequencing in a study of blood T cell repertoires in COVID-19. Study context: Italy, Spain and the United States were the sources of the convalescent and acute COVID-19 samples. The cDNA or gDNA used as material had been derived from T cells, B-cell-depleted T cells, or PBMCs.

The germline CDR1 and CDR2 sequences are SGHTA and FQGNSA. V was shortened by 5 bases and J by 12 bases, with 26 bases between the two germline ends. The CDR3 has 15 amino acids. Authors' methods: The assay estimated nucleated cells by amplifying reference gene primers. Here immunoSEQ multiplex PCR was the method, and the copy in TCRdb shows in-frame clones only, minus some. V and J calls and clone size are as listed in that table; D and trimming were resolved from the DNA. The sample carries more than 400,000 clones, 75% to 90% recorded once. This TCR was sampled from a human donor in a cohort sampled during active COVID-19. Sequenced: peripheral blood. This rearrangement joins TRBV7-2 to TRBJ2-7; the D gene is possibly TRBD2 (6 bases). In DNA, the CDR3 is TGTGCCAGCAGCCAGGAAATGGGGGAGGCAAGGTTCCCGTACTTC. Translation: CASSQEMGEARFPYF.